This T cell receptor (beta chain) was sequenced in a study of T cell changes during pregnancy in multiple sclerosis. The ends were cut back, 9 bases at V and 6 bases at J, with 21 bases in the middle. CDR3 length: 14 residues. Germline V gene data show CDR1 as SGHTA and CDR2 as FQGTGA. Here immunoSEQ multiplex PCR was the method, and the copy in TCRdb shows in-frame clones only, minus some. Among some 60,000 clones, approximately 92% were seen once, and the ten largest hold about 0.85%. The sequence derives from a female donor with multiple sclerosis, enrolled in a pregnancy study. The chain has TRBV7-3 and TRBJ2-7, with D maybe TRBD1 (6 bases). This material consisted of peripheral blood, taken in the first trimester of pregnancy. CDR3 DNA: TGTGCCAGACCGAACTGGGGGCCAATATCCGAGCAGTACTTC. It encodes CARPNWGPISEQYF.